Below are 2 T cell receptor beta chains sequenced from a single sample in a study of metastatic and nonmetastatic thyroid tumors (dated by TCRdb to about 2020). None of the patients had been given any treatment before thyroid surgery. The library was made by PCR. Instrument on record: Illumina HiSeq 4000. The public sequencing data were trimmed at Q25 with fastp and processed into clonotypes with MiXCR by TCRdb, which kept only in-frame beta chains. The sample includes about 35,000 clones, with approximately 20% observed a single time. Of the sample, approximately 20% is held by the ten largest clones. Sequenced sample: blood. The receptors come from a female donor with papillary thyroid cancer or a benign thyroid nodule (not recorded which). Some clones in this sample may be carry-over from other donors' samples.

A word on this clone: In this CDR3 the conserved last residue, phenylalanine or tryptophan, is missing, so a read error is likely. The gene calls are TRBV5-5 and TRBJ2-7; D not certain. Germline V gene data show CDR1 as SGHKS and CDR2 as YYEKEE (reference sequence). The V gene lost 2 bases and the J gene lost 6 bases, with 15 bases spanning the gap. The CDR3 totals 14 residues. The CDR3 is CASSLSGVLPEQYL. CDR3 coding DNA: TGTGCCAGCAGCTTATCAGGTGTACTCCCCGAGCAGTACCTC.

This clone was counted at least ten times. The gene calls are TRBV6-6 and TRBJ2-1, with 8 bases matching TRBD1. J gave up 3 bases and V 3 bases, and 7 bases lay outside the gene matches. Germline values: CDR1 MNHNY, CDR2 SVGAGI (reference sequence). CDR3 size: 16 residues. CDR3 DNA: TGTGCCAGCAGTTATTCCGGGACAGGAAGCTACAATGAGCAGTTCTTC. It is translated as CASSYSGTGSYNEQFF.